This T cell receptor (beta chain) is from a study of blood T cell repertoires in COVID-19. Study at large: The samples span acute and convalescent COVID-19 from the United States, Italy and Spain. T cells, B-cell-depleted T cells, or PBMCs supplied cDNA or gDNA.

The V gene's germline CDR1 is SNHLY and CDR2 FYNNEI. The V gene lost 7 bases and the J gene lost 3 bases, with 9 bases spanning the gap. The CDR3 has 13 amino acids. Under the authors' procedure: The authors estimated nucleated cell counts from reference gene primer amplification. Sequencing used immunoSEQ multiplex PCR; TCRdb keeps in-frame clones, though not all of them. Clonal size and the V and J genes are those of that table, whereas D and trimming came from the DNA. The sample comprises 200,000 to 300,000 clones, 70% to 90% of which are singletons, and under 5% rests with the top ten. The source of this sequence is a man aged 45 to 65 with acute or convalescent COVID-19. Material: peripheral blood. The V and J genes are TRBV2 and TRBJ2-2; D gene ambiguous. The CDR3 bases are TGTGCCAGCACCGAGGCAGACACCGGGGAGCTGTTTTTT. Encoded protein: CASTEADTGELFF. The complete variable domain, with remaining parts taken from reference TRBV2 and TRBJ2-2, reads EPEVTQTPSHQVTQMGQEVILRCVPISNHLYFYWYRQILGQKVEFLVSFYNNEISEKSEIFDDQFSVERPDGSNFTLKIRSTKLEDSAMYFCASTEADTGELFFGEGSRLTVL.